These 31 T cell receptor beta chains originate from one sample sequenced in a study of T cell responses to AZD1222 COVID-19 vaccine. Method: immunoSEQ multiplex PCR; TCRdb's copy keeps in-frame clones and lacks some. The table has some 100,000 clones, roughly 88% seen once. The input for sequencing was peripheral blood, taken on day 0 of AZD1222 vaccination. Receptors originate from an adult in good health.

The chain uses TRBV4-2 and TRBJ1-2; no clear D gene. This CDR3 contains 13 residues. Germline CDR1 and CDR2: LGHNA and YNFKEQ. Deletions cut 0 bases from V and 4 bases from J, with 6 bases between. DNA for the CDR3: TGTGCCAGCAGCCAAGATAAGGGCTATGGCTACACCTTC. It specifies CASSQDKGYGYTF.

This sequence joins TRBV28 and TRBJ2-3; 12 bases align to TRBD2. The CDR3 runs to 15 residues. The V gene's germline CDR1 is MDHEN and CDR2 SYDVKM. Trimming removed 8 bases from V and 6 bases from J; junction bases left unmatched: 9. This CDR3 reads CASWPTSGGPDTQYF. In DNA, the CDR3 is TGTGCCAGCTGGCCGACTAGCGGGGGCCCGGATACGCAGTATTTT.

The genes are TRBV7-6 and TRBJ2-1, with 7 bases identical to TRBD2. This CDR3 is 17 amino acids long. Germline V gene data show CDR1 as SGHVS and CDR2 as FNYEAQ. J was trimmed by 1 base and V by 1 base; bases with no gene match: 7. The CDR3 region has the DNA TGTGCCAGCAGCTTAGGATTTAGCGGGCGTTCCTACAATGAGCAGTTCTTC. This codes for CASSLGFSGRSYNEQFF.

Remarks on this clone: At one end the junction does not follow the germline gene, possibly because of a read error. The chain couples TRBV6-4 to TRBJ1-6; D remains ambiguous. In germline, CDR1 is MRHNA, CDR2 SNTAGT. This CDR3 is 14 amino acids long. The CDR3 DNA follows: TGTGCCAGCAGTGACTCGTCCTCTAATTCACCCCTCCACTTT. It specifies CASSDSSSNSPLHF.

In DNA form, the CDR3 reads TGCGCCAGCAGCTTGTTGGGAGGGAATCAGCCCCAGCATTTT. It is translated as CASSLLGGNQPQHF. This chain joins TRBV5-1 and TRBJ1-5; no clear D gene. This CDR3 has 14 residues. V lost 1 base and J lost 4, with 9 bases in between. Germline CDR1 is SGHRS and CDR2 is YFSETQ. Full variable domain (missing parts from reference TRBV5-1 and TRBJ1-5): KAGVTQTPRYLIKTRGQQVTLSCSPISGHRSVSWYQQTPGQGLQFLFEYFSETQRNKGNFPGRFSGRQFSNSRSEMNVSTLELGDSALYLCASSLLGGNQPQHFGDGTRLSIL.

This clone came up a few times. The rearrangement links TRBV5-1 to TRBJ1-1; D call uncertain. This CDR3 has 14 amino acids. V shed 0 bases and J shed 5 bases, with 11 bases lying between them. Germline loops: CDR1 SGHRS, CDR2 YFSETQ. The CDR3 here is CASSLDPSGTEAFF. CDR3 bases: TGCGCCAGCAGCTTGGATCCCTCGGGGACTGAAGCTTTCTTT.

The J gene is TRBJ2-3, the V gene TRBV7-9; D is possibly TRBD1 or TRBD2 (5 bases each). Germline CDR1 SEHNR, CDR2 FQNEAQ (reference sequence). The CDR3 runs 16 residues. V gave up 1 base and J gave up 0 bases, with 11 bases separating them. In DNA form, the CDR3 reads TGTGCCAGCAGCTTAGTTCTGGGACCTAGCACAGATACGCAGTATTTT. It translates to CASSLVLGPSTDTQYF.

The genes are TRBV7-8 and TRBJ1-6; TRBD1 matches at 11 bases. The J segment lost 0 bases and the V segment lost 5 bases, leaving 6 bases of the junction unmatched. Per germline, CDR1 SGHVS and CDR2 FQNEAQ. CDR3 length: 18 amino acids. The CDR3, as DNA: TGTGCCAGCAGCCCGGACAGGGGGCGGTACTCCTATAATTCACCCCTCCACTTT. It yields the protein CASSPDRGRYSYNSPLHF.

For the CDR3, the DNA is TGTGCCAGCATCCCTGCTCTCCAGGGAATTAGCGGGGGAACATGGGAGACCCAGTACTTC. Translation: CASIPALQGISGGTWETQYF. The chain couples TRBV7-4 to TRBJ2-5, with 9 nucleotides matching TRBD2. Germline loops: CDR1 SGHVT, CDR2 SQSDAQ. The length of the CDR3 is 20 residues. V dropped 7 bases and J dropped 5; count of bases not matched to a gene: 26.

This clone showed up just a few times. The CDR3 here is CASSPGQGHYGYTF. The CDR3 bases are TGTGCCAGCAGCCCGGGACAGGGGCATTATGGCTACACCTTC. The J gene is TRBJ1-2, the V gene TRBV5-4, with 10 bases fitting TRBD1. Germline V gene data show CDR1 as SGHNT and CDR2 as YYREEE (reference sequence). J gave up 5 bases and V 4 bases, and 5 bases lay outside the gene matches. The CDR3 extends over 14 amino acids.

The CDR3 coding sequence is TGTGCCAGCAGTTACTTCCGGGTTGGGAACTATACGCAGTATTTT. This codes for CASSYFRVGNYTQYF. The V and J genes are TRBV6-2 or TRBV6-3 and TRBJ2-3; D is ambiguous. This CDR3 has 15 residues. V lost 1 base, J lost 7 bases, and 15 bases lay in between. Germline CDR1 reads MNHEY; CDR2 reads SVGEGT.

The chain employs TRBV30 and TRBJ2-5, with TRBD2 identical over 10 bases. The CDR3 is made up of 20 amino acids. Germline values: CDR1 GTSNPN, CDR2 SVGIG (reference sequence). Trimming took 3 bases from V and 0 from J; bases not matched to a gene: 19. In nucleotides, the CDR3 is TGTGCCTGGAGCTCCAGCCCCTGGACTAGCGGTCGGGGGGACCAAGAGACCCAGTACTTC. It translates to CAWSSSPWTSGRGDQETQYF.

The chain joins TRBV11-1 to TRBJ2-1; D possibly uses TRBD1 or TRBD2 (6 bases each). Germline V gene lookup returns CDR1 SGHAT and CDR2 FQDESV (reference sequence). V lost 4 bases and J lost 3, with 13 bases in between. CDR3 length equals 15 residues. CDR3 bases: TGTGCCAGCAGCTCCGGGGGCTCCCACTACAATGAGCAGTTCTTC. Translating gives CASSSGGSHYNEQFF.

The chain couples TRBV28 to TRBJ1-2; weak D call: TRBD1 (5 bases). Germline V CDR1 and CDR2: MDHEN, SYDVKM. This CDR3 has 13 residues. The V end was cut by 2 bases, the J end by 5 bases, with 9 bases between. CDR3 in amino acids: CASSLRAGYGYTF. CDR3 coding DNA: TGTGCCAGCAGTTTAAGGGCAGGGTATGGCTACACCTTC.

This clone was observed a single time. The rearrangement joins TRBV6-5 to TRBJ1-1; no definite D call. This CDR3 comprises 14 residues. V was trimmed by 6 bases and J by 3 bases, leaving 14 bases between them. Per germline, CDR1 MNHEY and CDR2 SVGAGI. The CDR3 nucleotides read TGTGCCAGCAGGGCCGGGAGTTTGGACACTGAAGCTTTCTTT. It specifies CASRAGSLDTEAFF.

This clone was recorded only once. The chain carries TRBV6-5 and TRBJ1-2; D gene unclear. Per germline, CDR1 MNHEY and CDR2 SVGAGI. V was cut by 6 bases and J by 4 bases, with 15 bases left in between. This CDR3 is built from 14 residues. The CDR3 bases are TGTGCCAGCAGCAAGGACCTTCGCGGCTATGGCTACACCTTC. Its protein product is CASSKDLRGYGYTF.

This chain joins TRBV6-4 and TRBJ1-6; D may be TRBD1 (6 bases). Germline-derived CDR1 and CDR2 are MRHNA and SNTAGT. With 6 bases removed from V and 5 bases from J, the gap between germline ends came to 14 bases. The CDR3 sequence is 15 residues long. The CDR3 DNA sequence: TGTGCCAGCAGAAGGACAGTCACGGATAATTCACCCCTCCACTTT. Protein product: CASRRTVTDNSPLHF.

V usage is TRBV2 and J usage is TRBJ2-2; D ambiguous. There are 16 residues in the CDR3. Trimming left V 2 bases short and J 0 bases short, with 10 bases between. Germline values: CDR1 SNHLY, CDR2 FYNNEI. CDR3 coding DNA: TGTGCCAGCAGTGAATGGTCACCGGCGAACACCGGGGAGCTGTTTTTT. As protein: CASSEWSPANTGELFF.

The chain links TRBV19 to TRBJ2-6; the D gene is possibly TRBD1 (6 bases). CDR3 size: 17 residues. The V end lost 3 bases, the J end lost 0 bases, and 12 bases lay between the germline ends. Germline V gene sequence: CDR1 LNHDA, CDR2 SQIVND (reference sequence). CDR3 loop: CASSISGVLSGANVLTF. CDR3 in DNA: TGTGCCAGTAGTATCTCAGGGGTCCTCTCTGGGGCCAACGTCCTGACTTTC.

This clone was found once. The chain employs TRBV7-2 and TRBJ1-6; D not resolved. CDR1 and CDR2 (germline): SGHTA, FQGNSA. The CDR3 totals 13 residues. The V end lost 6 bases, the J end lost 7 bases, and 10 bases lay between the germline ends. As DNA, the CDR3 is TGTGCCAGCAGGCGACAAACAAATTCACCCCTCCACTTT. Encoded protein: CASRRQTNSPLHF. The full variable domain, with the rest looked up from reference TRBV7-2 and TRBJ1-6, is GAGVSQSPSNKVTEKGKDVELRCDPISGHTALYWYRQSLGQGLEFLIYFQGNSAPDKSGLPSDRFSAERTGGSVSTLTIQRTQQEDSAVYLCASRRQTNSPLHFGNGTRLTVT.

This chain links TRBV6-5 with TRBJ1-1, with 10 bases lining up with TRBD1. Looked up from germline, CDR1 is MNHEY and CDR2 is SVGAGI. V gave up 6 bases and J gave up 6 bases; unmatched junction bases: 7. This CDR3 is 14 amino acids long. The CDR3 DNA reads TGTGCCAGCAGGGACAGGGGGAGCGTATCTGAAGCTTTCTTT. Its translation: CASRDRGSVSEAFF.

The chain has TRBV4-3 and TRBJ2-1; TRBD2 matches 9 bases. The CDR3 covers 17 residues. Looked up from germline, CDR1 is LGHNA and CDR2 is YSLEER. Trimming removed 0 bases from V and 2 bases from J; junction bases left unmatched: 5. CDR3: CASSQDRAGGAYNEQFF. The CDR3 DNA reads TGCGCCAGCAGCCAAGATCGAGCGGGGGGAGCCTACAATGAGCAGTTCTTC.

Only one count was recorded for this clone. CDR3 protein: CAWSETYSLPYEQYF. The CDR3 region has the DNA TGTGCCTGGAGTGAGACTTATAGTCTCCCCTACGAGCAGTACTTC. The chain links TRBV30 to TRBJ2-7; D gene ambiguous. In germline, CDR1 is GTSNPN, CDR2 SVGIG (reference sequence). V gave up 1 base and J gave up 2 bases, with 15 bases separating them. The CDR3 has 15 amino acids.

The chain is built from TRBV24-1 and TRBJ2-1, with 10 bases that match TRBD2. From germline, CDR1 is KGHDR and CDR2 SFDVKD. The CDR3 has 17 amino acids. After removal of 5 bases from V and 0 bases from J, the junction contained 6 bases not matched to a gene. The chain's CDR3 is CATSVSSGGLSYNEQFF. The CDR3 region has the DNA TGTGCCACCAGTGTCTCTAGCGGGGGCCTCTCCTACAATGAGCAGTTCTTC.

The V gene is TRBV5-4, the J gene TRBJ1-6, with 8 bases aligning to TRBD1. V trimming: 4 bases; J trimming: 3 bases; junction bases outside the gene matches: 3. Germline CDR1 is SGHNT and CDR2 is YYREEE (reference sequence). The CDR3 is made up of 15 amino acids. In DNA form, the CDR3 reads TGTGCCAGCAGCAGCGGACAGGGCTATAATTCACCCCTCCACTTT. It codes for CASSSGQGYNSPLHF.

The chain carries TRBV12-3 or TRBV12-4 and TRBJ2-5; TRBD1 agrees at 8 bases. V gave up 2 bases and J gave up 7 bases; unmatched junction bases: 3. The CDR3 is 13 residues long. For the CDR3, the DNA is TGTGCCAGCAGTTTACAGGGGGCAGGGACCCAGTACTTC. Amino acids: CASSLQGAGTQYF.

This chain connects TRBV6-5 to TRBJ2-7, with D unresolved. Germline CDR1 is MNHEY and CDR2 is SVGAGI. Trimming cost V 5 bases and J 2 bases, with 13 bases left between them. The CDR3 has 14 amino acids. Written as DNA, the CDR3 is TGTGCCAGCAGTCCAAACCGCGGCCCCTACGAGCAGTACTTC. Translation gives CASSPNRGPYEQYF.

The chain links TRBV5-1 to TRBJ1-3; unclear D gene. Germline lookup yields CDR1 SGHRS and CDR2 YFSETQ. The length of the CDR3 is 14 residues. V was cut by 0 bases and J by 2 bases, with 6 bases left in between. CDR3 nucleotides: TGCGCCAGCAGCTTGGGGGGTGCTGGAAACACCATATATTTT. It codes for CASSLGGAGNTIYF.

V usage is TRBV7-6 and J usage is TRBJ2-2, with TRBD2 matching over 15 bases. Germline V lookup: CDR1 SGHVS, CDR2 FNYEAQ. Trimming took 4 bases from V and 6 from J; bases not matched to a gene: 3. The CDR3 spans 16 residues. CDR3 nucleotide sequence: TGTGCCAGCAGCTCCGGACTAGCGGGGGGGCCCGGGGAGCTGTTTTTT. Amino acids: CASSSGLAGGPGELFF.

The genes are TRBV9 and TRBJ2-5; 8 bases are a match to TRBD2. This CDR3 spans 14 amino acids. The junction had 0 bases not matched to a gene; V was cut back by 0 bases and J by 2 bases. CDR1 is SGDLS, CDR2 YYNGEE, per germline. CDR3 in amino acids: CASSVAGGQETQYF. For the CDR3, the DNA is TGTGCCAGCAGCGTAGCGGGGGGGCAAGAGACCCAGTACTTC.

The chain couples TRBV3-1 (or the pseudogene TRBV3-2) to TRBJ1-6, with TRBD1 identical over 8 bases. The junction had 3 bases not matched to a gene; V was cut back by 1 base and J by 7 bases. This CDR3 contains 15 residues. Germline-derived CDR1 and CDR2 are LGHDT and YNNKEL (reference sequence). CDR3 region: CASSQGPGGNSPLHF. The CDR3 bases are TGTGCCAGCAGCCAAGGCCCAGGGGGCAATTCACCCCTCCACTTT.